The source of this T cell receptor (beta chain) is a study of blood T cell repertoires in COVID-19. Across the study: Acute and convalescent COVID-19 samples came from the United States, Italy and Spain. In each case, the material was cDNA or gDNA derived from T cells, B-cell-depleted T cells, or PBMCs.

The V end lost 9 bases, the J end lost 2 bases, and 20 bases lay between the germline ends. This CDR3 has 16 residues. Germline values: CDR1 SGHDN, CDR2 FVKESK. Those enrolled in Seattle joined during active infection and were followed longitudinally afterward. Authors' methods: Estimation of nucleated cell counts was performed using reference gene primer amplification. Only in-frame clones appear in the TCRdb table, and some are missing; sequencing was by immunoSEQ multiplex PCR. The V and J calls and clone size are taken from that table; D and trimming were inferred from the DNA. The data contain about 480,000 clones, around 88% of them singletons.

Sequencing input: peripheral blood. The chain has TRBV14 and TRBJ1-5, with unresolved D. The receptor was isolated from a woman in her fifties or sixties with COVID-19, enrolled during active disease. CDR3 amino acids: CARYHPSGCGNQPQHF. Written as DNA, the CDR3 is TGTGCCAGATACCACCCGTCAGGATGTGGCAATCAGCCCCAGCATTTT.